The present TCR beta chain was sequenced within a study of shared clonotypes between healthy human individuals. General observations from the study: Clonotype sharing across four donors was observed for around 4.5% of naive CD4 clonotypes.

Within Nashville, Tennessee resided all donors, each a Caucasian adult. V lost 3 bases and J 2 bases, leaving 10 bases between the germline ends. CDR1 and CDR2 from the germline V gene are SGHRS and YFSETQ. The CDR3 totals 14 residues. A remark on this clone: Antigen unknown.

Measured with immunoSEQ multiplex PCR; TCRdb has only the in-frame clones, and not every one. The repertoire holds around 2.5 million clones, roughly 93% seen once, with approximately 0.37% in the top ten. The sequenced sample was naive CD4+ T cells from PBMCs. Subset of the sample: CD45RA+ positively selected. This clonotype was obtained from a young man in good health. Some clones in this sample may be carry-over from other donors' samples. The gene calls are TRBV5-1 and TRBJ2-3; D is unclear. The CDR3, as DNA: TGCGCCAGCAGCTCTGGACCCCACACAGATACGCAGTATTTT. As protein: CASSSGPHTDTQYF.